This passage covers 9 T cell receptor beta chains from one sample sequenced in a study of blood T cell repertoires in COVID-19 (dated by TCRdb to 2018 to 2020). The library was obtained by the immunoSEQ multiplex PCR assay. This immuneACCESS table, as held by TCRdb, lists in-frame sequences with V and J called but not all clones. Of the missing ones, under half trace to an unresolved V gene in checked studies; the others have no known cause. This sample has some 230,000 clones in its table, and approximately 82% of those were observed once. The top ten hold approximately 16% of the sample. What was sequenced was PBMCs or T cells enriched from blood (not recorded which). Receptor source: a middle-aged man who had recovered from COVID-19.

The V gene is TRBV18, the J gene TRBJ2-7, with D tentatively TRBD2 (6 bases). Germline V lookup: CDR1 KGHSH, CDR2 LQKENI. The ends were cut back, 2 bases at V and 7 bases at J, with 9 bases in the middle. The CDR3 contains 12 residues. This CDR3 reads CASSPVRGEQYF. The CDR3 DNA sequence: TGTGCCAGCTCACCAGTCCGGGGGGAGCAGTACTTC.

The chain combines TRBV3-1 (or the pseudogene TRBV3-2) with TRBJ1-2, with D perhaps TRBD1 (6 bases). V was pared by 2 bases and J by 8 bases, with 12 bases between. The germline V gene has CDR1 LGHDT and CDR2 YNNKEL (reference sequence). The CDR3 sequence is 13 residues long. The CDR3 reads CASSQTQGRGYTF. In DNA, the CDR3 is TGTGCCAGCAGCCAAACACAGGGCCGGGGCTACACCTTC.

The chain employs TRBV7-2 and TRBJ1-5; D may be TRBD1 (5 bases). The ends were cut back, 5 bases at V and 6 bases at J, with 11 bases in the middle. Germline CDR1 is SGHTA and CDR2 is FQGNSA. The CDR3 is 13 residues long. DNA for the CDR3: TGTGCCAGCAGCACCGACAGTACTCAGCCCCAGCATTTT. Its translation is CASSTDSTQPQHF.

CDR3 in DNA: TGTGCCAGCAGCCAAGATAAAGCGCGCGAGCAGTACTTC. The encoded protein is CASSQDKAREQYF. The chain combines TRBV4-2 with TRBJ2-7; D gene ambiguous. The CDR3 runs 13 residues. Germline V CDR1 and CDR2: LGHNA, YNFKEQ. Trimming took 0 bases from V and 6 from J, leaving 9 bases between them.

The gene calls are TRBV5-1 and TRBJ2-7; TRBD1 is a possible D gene (6 bases). There are 16 residues in the CDR3. Germline CDR1 SGHRS, CDR2 YFSETQ. V was cut by 0 bases and J by 4 bases, with 17 bases left in between. The CDR3 here is CASSLASGTLQYEQYF. CDR3 coding DNA: TGCGCCAGCAGCTTGGCCTCCGGGACACTTCAATACGAGCAGTACTTC.

This clone is a singleton in its sample. The genes are TRBV5-1 and TRBJ1-6; D ambiguous. The V and J ends lost 0 bases and 8 bases respectively, with 9 bases between them. This CDR3 comprises 14 residues. CDR1 is SGHRS and CDR2 is YFSETQ in the germline V gene. The CDR3 here is CASSLARLDSPLHF. CDR3 nucleotides: TGCGCCAGCAGCTTGGCCAGGCTCGATTCACCCCTCCACTTT.

The V call is TRBV4-3, the J call TRBJ2-1; 9 bases map to TRBD2. CDR1 is LGHNA and CDR2 is YSLEER in the germline V gene. This CDR3 has 18 amino acids. Trimming at V came to 2 bases and at J to 3 bases, leaving 11 bases not matched to a gene. Here the CDR3 DNA reads TGCGCCAGCAGCCAATTAAAGTCCGGGACTAGCAGCTACAATGAGCAGTTCTTC. Translation gives CASSQLKSGTSSYNEQFF.

This chain links TRBV7-2 with TRBJ1-3; D possibly corresponds to TRBD1 (5 bases). V was shortened by 5 bases and J by 9 bases, with 17 bases between the two germline ends. Germline values: CDR1 SGHTA, CDR2 FQGNSA. This CDR3 is 14 amino acids long. This chain's CDR3 is CASSLPTESVTIYF. In nucleotides, the CDR3 is TGTGCCAGCAGCCTCCCGACAGAATCGGTCACCATATATTTT.

The chain employs TRBV7-2 and TRBJ1-5, with D possibly matching TRBD1 (6 bases). Germline V gene lookup returns CDR1 SGHTA and CDR2 FQGNSA. This CDR3 comprises 15 residues. Trimming took 5 bases from V and 5 from J, leaving 16 bases between them. The CDR3 region is CASSPHGGRDQPQHF. The CDR3 DNA reads TGTGCCAGCAGCCCCCACGGGGGGCGCGATCAGCCCCAGCATTTT.